This T cell receptor beta chain came from a study of tumor-infiltrating lymphocytes in primary liver carcinoma. About the research overall: The number of productive TCRbeta reads per sample ranged from roughly 3.65 to 7.13 million and was similar across tissue types. Whole-study findings and limits: The top-250-clone fraction was significantly higher in tumors than in blood (p = 0.039).

Co-extraction yielded RNA and DNA from around 20-30 mg of unsorted bulk tissue. By surgical resection, the patients were treated for their primary liver carcinoma. With chronic HBV infection, the patients were also treatment-naive. V dropped 10 bases and J dropped 2 bases, with 21 bases sitting between them. The CDR3 has 16 amino acids. From germline, CDR1 is SGHAT and CDR2 FQNNGV. The authors made TCR beta cDNA from approximately 500 ng total RNA with a constant-region primer. The TCR beta library was amplified through three nested multiplex PCR rounds in a modified ARM-PCR procedure. The first two PCR rounds, around 11 cycles each, used TRBV1-TRBV30 forward primers and a C-beta reverse primer. TCRdb reprocessed the multiplex PCR reads via MiXCR and lists one record per CDR3 protein. The sample consists of about 75,000 distinct CDR3 sequences, 69% of them appearing once. About this clonotype: The antigen remains undetermined.

This receptor was identified in a man aged 35 to 55 with primary liver carcinoma and hepatitis B virus infection. This rearrangement joins TRBV11-2 to TRBJ2-1, with D hard to call. Sequenced material: tumor-adjacent normal liver tissue. The CDR3 coding sequence is TGTGCCATTAGCCTAGAATTAATGATTCCCTACAATGAGCAGTTCTTC. It yields the protein CAISLELMIPYNEQFF.